This T cell receptor beta chain was sequenced during a study of blood T cell repertoires in COVID-19. As for the study in general: Samples representing acute and convalescent COVID-19 were sourced from the United States, Italy and Spain. Sample material is recorded as cDNA or gDNA derived from T cells, B-cell-depleted T cells, or PBMCs.

Original processing methods: Estimated nucleated cell counts came from reference gene primer amplification. Profiling relied on immunoSEQ multiplex PCR, and the TCRdb table lists in-frame clones only, not all of them. D and trimming were read from the DNA, whereas the V and J calls and clone size are those reported in that table. Among 190,000 or so clones listed, roughly 79% were seen once. Germline V gives CDR1 SEHNR, CDR2 FQNEAQ (reference sequence). CDR3 length equals 15 residues. Trimming cost V 5 bases and J 6 bases; bases outside gene matches: 10. The sequence came from a human donor with acute or convalescent COVID-19. The donor label of this sample is uncertain. The chain couples TRBV7-9 to TRBJ1-5; TRBD1 matches at 7 bases. Sequencing input: peripheral blood. The CDR3 nucleotides read TGTGCCAGCAGCCCCGGAGGGGGCGCGGGTCAGCCCCAGCATTTT. Its translation is CASSPGGGAGQPQHF.